Shown below are 4 T cell receptor beta chains from a single sample sequenced in a study of blood T cell repertoires in COVID-19. Repertoires were generated with immunoSEQ multiplex PCR, while TCRdb's copy carries only in-frame clones and drops some. Of approximately 270,000 clones in the sample, 88% were seen once. The material sequenced was peripheral blood. The receptors derive from a man at least 80 years old with acute or convalescent COVID-19.

The chain combines TRBV4-3 with TRBJ2-5, with D tentatively TRBD2 (6 bases). V was cut by 4 bases and J by 5 bases, with 11 bases left in between. The CDR3 extends over 13 amino acids. Germline lookup yields CDR1 LGHNA and CDR2 YSLEER. CDR3 sequence: CASSLRERETQYF. As DNA, the CDR3 is TGCGCCAGCAGCCTGCGGGAAAGGGAGACCCAGTACTTC.

Only one count was recorded for this clone. The chain uses TRBV5-6 and TRBJ2-2, with D perhaps matching TRBD1 (5 bases). V gave up 0 bases and J gave up 4 bases, with 7 bases separating them. Looked up from germline, CDR1 is SGHDT and CDR2 is YYEEEE. The CDR3 has 14 residues. The CDR3 loop reads CASSLVGATGELFF. The CDR3 region has the DNA TGTGCCAGCAGCTTGGTAGGGGCCACCGGGGAGCTGTTTTTT.

The rearrangement joins TRBV7-9 to TRBJ1-6, with D unresolved. The CDR3 sequence is 12 residues long. The germline V and J ends were trimmed by 2 bases and 15 bases, with 11 bases remaining between them. CDR1 is SEHNR and CDR2 is FQNEAQ in the germline V gene (reference sequence). The CDR3 sequence: CASSLSPKLLHF. The DNA for the CDR3 is TGTGCCAGCAGCTTATCCCCAAAGCTCCTCCACTTT.

V usage is TRBV3-1 (or the pseudogene TRBV3-2) and J usage is TRBJ1-2, with 7 bases identical to TRBD1. This CDR3 region has 15 residues. The germline V gene has CDR1 LGHDT and CDR2 YNNKEL (reference sequence). Trimming at V came to 4 bases and at J to 4 bases, leaving 9 bases not matched to a gene. The CDR3 DNA sequence: TGTGCCAGCAGCCCCGGGACAGCGGTGGCCTATGGCTACACCTTC. Translating gives CASSPGTAVAYGYTF.